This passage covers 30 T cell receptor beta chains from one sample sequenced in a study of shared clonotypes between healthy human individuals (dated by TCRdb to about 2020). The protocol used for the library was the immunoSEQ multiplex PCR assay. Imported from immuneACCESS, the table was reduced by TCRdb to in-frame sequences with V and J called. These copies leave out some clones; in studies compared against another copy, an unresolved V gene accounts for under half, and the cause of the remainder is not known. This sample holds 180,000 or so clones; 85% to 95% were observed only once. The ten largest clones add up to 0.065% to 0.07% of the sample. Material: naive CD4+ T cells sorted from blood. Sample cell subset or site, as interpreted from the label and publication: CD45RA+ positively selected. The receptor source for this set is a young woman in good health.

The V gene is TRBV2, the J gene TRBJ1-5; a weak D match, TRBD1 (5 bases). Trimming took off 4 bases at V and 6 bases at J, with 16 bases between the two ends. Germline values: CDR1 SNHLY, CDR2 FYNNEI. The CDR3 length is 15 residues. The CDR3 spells CASSGEGLVRQPQHF. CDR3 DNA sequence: TGTGCCAGCAGTGGGGAGGGGTTAGTCCGTCAGCCCCAGCATTTT.

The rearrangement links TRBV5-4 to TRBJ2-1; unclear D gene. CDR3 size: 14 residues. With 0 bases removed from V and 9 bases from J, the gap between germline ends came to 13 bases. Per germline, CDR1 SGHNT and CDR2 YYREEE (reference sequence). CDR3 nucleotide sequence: TGTGCCAGCAGCTTGGATCAGACGCTAAGTGAGCAGTTCTTC. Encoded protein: CASSLDQTLSEQFF.

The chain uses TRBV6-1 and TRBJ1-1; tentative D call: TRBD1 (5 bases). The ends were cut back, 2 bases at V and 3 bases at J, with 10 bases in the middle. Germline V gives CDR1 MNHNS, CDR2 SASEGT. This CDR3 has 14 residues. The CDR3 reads CASSEIGGDTEAFF. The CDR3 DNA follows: TGTGCCAGCAGTGAAATTGGAGGGGACACTGAAGCTTTCTTT.

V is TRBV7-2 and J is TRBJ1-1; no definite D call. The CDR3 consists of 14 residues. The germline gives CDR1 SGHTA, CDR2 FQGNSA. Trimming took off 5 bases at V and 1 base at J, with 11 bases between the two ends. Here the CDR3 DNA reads TGTGCCAGCAGCAAAGAGGTAGGGAACACTGAAGCTTTCTTT. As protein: CASSKEVGNTEAFF. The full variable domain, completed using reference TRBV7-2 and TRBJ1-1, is GAGVSQSPSNKVTEKGKDVELRCDPISGHTALYWYRQSLGQGLEFLIYFQGNSAPDKSGLPSDRFSAERTGGSVSTLTIQRTQQEDSAVYLCASSKEVGNTEAFFGQGTRLTVV.

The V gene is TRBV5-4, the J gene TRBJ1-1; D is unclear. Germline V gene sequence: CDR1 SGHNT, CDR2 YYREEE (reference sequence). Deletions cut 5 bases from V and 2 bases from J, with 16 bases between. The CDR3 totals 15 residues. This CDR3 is CASSDTREGNTEAFF. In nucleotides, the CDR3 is TGTGCCAGCAGTGACACCAGAGAGGGTAACACTGAAGCTTTCTTT.

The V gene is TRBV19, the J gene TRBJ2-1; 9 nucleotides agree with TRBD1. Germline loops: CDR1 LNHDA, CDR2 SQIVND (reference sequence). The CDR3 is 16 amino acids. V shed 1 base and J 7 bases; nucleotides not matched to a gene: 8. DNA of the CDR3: TGTGCCAGTAGTATAGTCTGGACAGGGGAAGGGAATGAGCAGTTCTTC. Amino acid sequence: CASSIVWTGEGNEQFF. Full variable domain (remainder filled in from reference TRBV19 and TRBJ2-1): DGGITQSPKYLFRKEGQNVTLSCEQNLNHDAMYWYRQDPGQGLRLIYYSQIVNDFQKGDIAEGYSVSREKKESFPLTVTSAQKNPTAFYLCASSIVWTGEGNEQFFGPGTRLTVL.

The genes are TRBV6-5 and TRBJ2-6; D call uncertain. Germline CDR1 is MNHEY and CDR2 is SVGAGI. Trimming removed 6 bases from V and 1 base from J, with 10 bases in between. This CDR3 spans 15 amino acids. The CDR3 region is CASRPPGSGANVLTF. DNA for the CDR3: TGTGCCAGCAGGCCCCCAGGTTCTGGGGCCAACGTCCTGACTTTC.

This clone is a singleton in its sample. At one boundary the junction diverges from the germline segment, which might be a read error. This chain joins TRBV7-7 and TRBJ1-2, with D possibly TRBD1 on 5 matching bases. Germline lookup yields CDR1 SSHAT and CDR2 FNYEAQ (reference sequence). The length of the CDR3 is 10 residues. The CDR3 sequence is CASSYEGRSF. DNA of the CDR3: TGTGCCAGCAGTTACGAGGGACGAAGCTTC.

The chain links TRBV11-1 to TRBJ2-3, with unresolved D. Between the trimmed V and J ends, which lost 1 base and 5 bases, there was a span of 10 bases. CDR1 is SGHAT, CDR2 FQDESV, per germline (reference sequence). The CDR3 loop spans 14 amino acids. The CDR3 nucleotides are TGTGCCAGCAGCTTAGGGGGTTCACTAGATACGCAGTATTTT. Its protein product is CASSLGGSLDTQYF. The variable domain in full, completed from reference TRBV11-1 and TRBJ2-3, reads EAEVAQSPRYKITEKSQAVAFWCDPISGHATLYWYRQILGQGPELLVQFQDESVVDDSQLPKDRFSAERLKGVDSTLKIQPAELGDSAMYLCASSLGGSLDTQYFGPGTRLTVL.

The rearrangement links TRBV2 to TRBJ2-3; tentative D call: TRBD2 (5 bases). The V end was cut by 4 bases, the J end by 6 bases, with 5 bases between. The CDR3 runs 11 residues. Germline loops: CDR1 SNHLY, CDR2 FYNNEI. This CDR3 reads CASSVADTQYF. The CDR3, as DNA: TGTGCCAGCAGTGTAGCGGATACGCAGTATTTT.

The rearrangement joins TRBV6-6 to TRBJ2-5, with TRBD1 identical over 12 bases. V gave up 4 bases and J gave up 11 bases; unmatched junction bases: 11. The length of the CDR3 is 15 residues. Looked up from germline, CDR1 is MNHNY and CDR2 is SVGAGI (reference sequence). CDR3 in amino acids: CASSSAGTGGAEQYF. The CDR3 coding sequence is TGTGCCAGCAGTTCCGCCGGGACAGGGGGCGCGGAGCAGTACTTC.

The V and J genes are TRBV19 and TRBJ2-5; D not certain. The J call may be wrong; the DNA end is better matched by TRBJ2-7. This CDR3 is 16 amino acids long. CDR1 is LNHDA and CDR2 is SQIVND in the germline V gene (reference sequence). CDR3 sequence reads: CASPRTDGASSYEQYF. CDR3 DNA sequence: TGTGCCAGCCCCCGAACCGATGGCGCTTCCTCCTACGAGCAGTACTTC.

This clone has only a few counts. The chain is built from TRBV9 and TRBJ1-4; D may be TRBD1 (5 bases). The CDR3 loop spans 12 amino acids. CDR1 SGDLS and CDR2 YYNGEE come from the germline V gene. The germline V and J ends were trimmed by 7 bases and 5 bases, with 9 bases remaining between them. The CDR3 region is CASGASNEKLFF. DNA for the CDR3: TGTGCCAGCGGGGCCTCGAATGAAAAACTGTTTTTT.

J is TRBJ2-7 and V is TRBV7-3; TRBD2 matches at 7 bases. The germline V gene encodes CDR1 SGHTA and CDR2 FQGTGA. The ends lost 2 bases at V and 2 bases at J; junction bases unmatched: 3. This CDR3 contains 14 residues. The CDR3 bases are TGTGCCAGCAGCTTAGGGGGGACTACCTACGAGCAGTACTTC. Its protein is CASSLGGTTYEQYF.

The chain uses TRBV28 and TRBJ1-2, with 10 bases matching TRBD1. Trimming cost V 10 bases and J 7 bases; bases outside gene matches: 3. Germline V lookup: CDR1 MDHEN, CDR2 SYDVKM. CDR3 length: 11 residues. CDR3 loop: CATDRGLGYTF. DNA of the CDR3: TGTGCCACAGACAGGGGGCTTGGCTACACCTTC.

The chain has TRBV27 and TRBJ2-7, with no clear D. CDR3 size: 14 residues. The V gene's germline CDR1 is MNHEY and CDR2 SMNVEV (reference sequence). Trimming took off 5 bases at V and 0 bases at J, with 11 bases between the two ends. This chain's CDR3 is CASSKTEDSYEQYF. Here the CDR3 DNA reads TGTGCCAGCAGTAAAACAGAGGACTCCTACGAGCAGTACTTC.

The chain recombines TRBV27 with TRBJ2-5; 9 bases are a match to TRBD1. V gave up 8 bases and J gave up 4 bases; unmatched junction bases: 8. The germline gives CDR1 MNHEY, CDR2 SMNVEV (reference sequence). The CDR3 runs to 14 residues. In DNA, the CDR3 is TGTGCCAGCTCCACCGGGACAGGGAGAGAGACCCAGTACTTC. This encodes CASSTGTGRETQYF.

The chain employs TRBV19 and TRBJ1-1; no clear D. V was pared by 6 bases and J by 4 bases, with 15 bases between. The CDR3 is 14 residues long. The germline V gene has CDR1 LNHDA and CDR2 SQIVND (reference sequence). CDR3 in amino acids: CASRTLGVFTEAFF. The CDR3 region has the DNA TGTGCCAGTAGAACTCTTGGGGTTTTCACTGAAGCTTTCTTT.

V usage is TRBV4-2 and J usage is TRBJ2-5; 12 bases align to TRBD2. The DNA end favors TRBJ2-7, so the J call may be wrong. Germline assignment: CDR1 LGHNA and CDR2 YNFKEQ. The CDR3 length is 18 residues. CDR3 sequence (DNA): TGTGCCAGCAGCCAAAGAGCAACTAGCGGGAGGCTGTCCTACGAGCAGTACTTC. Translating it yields CASSQRATSGRLSYEQYF.

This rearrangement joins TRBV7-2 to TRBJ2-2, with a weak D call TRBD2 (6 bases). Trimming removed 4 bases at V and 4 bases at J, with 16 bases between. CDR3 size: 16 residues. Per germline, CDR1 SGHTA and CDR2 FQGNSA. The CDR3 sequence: CASSSWAPRGTGELFF. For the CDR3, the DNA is TGTGCCAGCAGCTCATGGGCCCCGCGGGGCACCGGGGAGCTGTTTTTT.

The CDR3 region is CASRTGHTHEQFF. For the CDR3, the DNA is TGTGCCAGCAGGACTGGACATACACATGAGCAGTTCTTC. The chain recombines TRBV28 with TRBJ2-1, with a possible D match to TRBD1 (5 bases). The CDR3 sequence is 13 residues long. The V end was cut by 6 bases, the J end by 8 bases, with 14 bases between. Per the germline V gene, CDR1 is MDHEN and CDR2 is SYDVKM.

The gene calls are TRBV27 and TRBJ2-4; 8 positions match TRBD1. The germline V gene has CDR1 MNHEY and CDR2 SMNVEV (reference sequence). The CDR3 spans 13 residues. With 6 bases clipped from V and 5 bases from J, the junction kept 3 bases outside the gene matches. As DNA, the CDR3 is TGTGCCAGCAGACGGACAGGGCAAAACATTCAGTACTTC. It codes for CASRRTGQNIQYF.

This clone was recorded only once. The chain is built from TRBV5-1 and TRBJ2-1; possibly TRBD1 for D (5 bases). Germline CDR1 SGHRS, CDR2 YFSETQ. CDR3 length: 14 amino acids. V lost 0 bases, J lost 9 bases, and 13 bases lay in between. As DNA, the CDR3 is TGCGCCAGCAGCTTGGATGTCAGGGCGGCTGAGCAGTTCTTC. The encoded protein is CASSLDVRAAEQFF.

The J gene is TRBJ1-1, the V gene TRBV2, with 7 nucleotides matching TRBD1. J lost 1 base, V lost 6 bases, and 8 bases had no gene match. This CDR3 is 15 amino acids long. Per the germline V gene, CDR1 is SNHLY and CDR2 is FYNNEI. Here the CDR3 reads CASRSEGAPNTEAFF. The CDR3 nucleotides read TGTGCCAGCAGGAGCGAGGGGGCCCCGAACACTGAAGCTTTCTTT.

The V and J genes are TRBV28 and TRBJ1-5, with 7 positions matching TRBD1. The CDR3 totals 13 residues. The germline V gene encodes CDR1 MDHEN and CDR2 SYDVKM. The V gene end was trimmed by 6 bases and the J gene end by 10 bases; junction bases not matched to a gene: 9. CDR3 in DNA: TGTGCCAGCAGCGGGACAGACCTACCCCCCCAGCATTTT. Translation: CASSGTDLPPQHF.

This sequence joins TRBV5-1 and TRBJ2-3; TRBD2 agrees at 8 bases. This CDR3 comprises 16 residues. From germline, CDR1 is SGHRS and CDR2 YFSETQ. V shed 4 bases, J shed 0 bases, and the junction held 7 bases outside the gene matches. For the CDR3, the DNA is TGCGCCAGCAGCGACTCCCCTAGCGGGAGCACAGATACGCAGTATTTT. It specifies CASSDSPSGSTDTQYF.

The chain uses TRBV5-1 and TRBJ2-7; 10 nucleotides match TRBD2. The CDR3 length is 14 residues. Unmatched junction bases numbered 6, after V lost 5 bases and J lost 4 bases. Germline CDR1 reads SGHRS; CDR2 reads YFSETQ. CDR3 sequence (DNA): TGCGCCAGCAGTGAAACTAGCGGGAATTACGAGCAGTACTTC. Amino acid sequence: CASSETSGNYEQYF.

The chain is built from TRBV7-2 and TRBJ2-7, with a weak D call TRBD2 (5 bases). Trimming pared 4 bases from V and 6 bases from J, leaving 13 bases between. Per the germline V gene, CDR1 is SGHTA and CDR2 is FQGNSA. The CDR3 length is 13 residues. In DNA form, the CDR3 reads TGTGCCAGCAGCTCCGGGGTAACAGTCGAGCAGTACTTC. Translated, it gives CASSSGVTVEQYF.

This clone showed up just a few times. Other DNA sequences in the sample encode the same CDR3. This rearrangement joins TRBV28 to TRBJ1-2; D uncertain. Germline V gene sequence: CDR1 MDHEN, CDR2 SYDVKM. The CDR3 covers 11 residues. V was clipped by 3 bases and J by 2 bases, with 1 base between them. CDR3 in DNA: TGTGCCAGCAGTTTGAACTATGGCTACACCTTC. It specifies CASSLNYGYTF.

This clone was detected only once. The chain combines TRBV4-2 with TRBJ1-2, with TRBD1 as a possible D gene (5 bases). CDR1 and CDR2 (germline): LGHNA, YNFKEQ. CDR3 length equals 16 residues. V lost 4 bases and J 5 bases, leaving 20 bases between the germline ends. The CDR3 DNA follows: TGTGCCAGCAGCCCCGATCGAGGGGTTTTGGGGTATGGCTACACCTTC. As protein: CASSPDRGVLGYGYTF.